Listed below are T cell receptor beta chains from one sample, sequenced in a study of blood T cell repertoires in COVID-19. Here immunoSEQ multiplex PCR was the method, and the copy in TCRdb shows in-frame clones only, minus some. The sample records about 73,000 clones, roughly 83% being singletons. Sequenced sample: peripheral blood. The receptors shown here come from an older man with active or convalescent COVID-19. CDR3s include the opening cysteine and the closing phenylalanine or tryptophan. The order of the fields is J gene, CDR3 length, clone size, D gene, V gene, CDR3 protein, CDR3 DNA. The D gene is left open where the match is weak. A clone size is listed for some rows: how often the clone was seen (once, few, many), or a class if it is expanded.

TRBJ2-1	17	.	TRBD1	TRBV27	CASSRQGDRNMVNEQFF	TGTGCCAGCAGTCGACAAGGGGACAGAAATATGGTCAATGAGCAGTTCTTC
TRBJ2-1	15	.	.	TRBV5-1	CASSLGGETVNEQFF	TGCGCCAGCAGCTTGGGCGGGGAGACCGTCAATGAGCAGTTCTTC
TRBJ2-7	17	.	TRBD1	TRBV3-1/TRBV3-2	CASSQALPGTGQYEQYF	TGTGCCAGCAGCCAAGCATTACCCGGGACAGGACAGTACGAGCAGTACTTC
TRBJ1-1	15	.	.	TRBV4-3	CASSQASGRNTEAFF	TGCGCCAGCAGCCAAGCATCAGGCAGGAACACTGAAGCTTTCTTT
TRBJ2-7	15	.	.	TRBV14	CASSQLTGSSYEQYF	TGTGCCAGCAGCCAATTAACAGGGAGCTCCTACGAGCAGTACTTC
TRBJ1-2	13	.	.	TRBV5-1	CASSLVGDYGYTF	TGCGCCAGCAGCTTGGTCGGAGACTATGGCTACACCTTC
TRBJ2-2	16	.	TRBD1	TRBV5-6	CASSALGQENTGELFF	TGTGCCAGCAGCGCTCTGGGACAGGAGAACACCGGGGAGCTGTTTTTT
TRBJ1-3	15	.	TRBD1	TRBV7-9	CASSSTGGWGNTIYF	TGTGCCAGCAGCTCGACAGGGGGCTGGGGAAACACCATATATTTT
TRBJ2-7	11	.	.	TRBV30	CAWSGTTEQYF	TGTGCCTGGAGTGGGACTACCGAGCAGTACTTC
TRBJ1-3	11	.	.	TRBV30	CAWSTRNTIYF	TGTGCCTGGAGTACTAGAAACACCATATATTTT
TRBJ1-1	12	.	.	TRBV2	CAERQERTEAFF	TGTGCCGAACGACAGGAGAGGACTGAAGCTTTCTTT
TRBJ2-3	14	.	.	TRBV4-3	CASSQDRGTDTQYF	TGCGCCAGCAGCCAAGATCGGGGCACAGATACGCAGTATTTT
TRBJ1-6	15	.	.	TRBV2	CASSETTGGNSPLHF	TGTGCCAGCAGTGAAACAACAGGCGGTAATTCACCCCTCCACTTT
TRBJ1-5	17	.	TRBD1	TRBV7-2	CASSLAGTGSDRQPQHF	TGTGCCAGCAGCTTAGCCGGGACAGGGTCTGATCGGCAGCCCCAGCATTTT
TRBJ2-1	14	.	TRBD1	TRBV11-3	CASSRQGVHNEQFF	TGTGCCAGCAGTCGGCAGGGGGTCCACAATGAGCAGTTCTTC
TRBJ2-1	12	.	.	TRBV6-2/TRBV6-3	CASSYPDNEQFF	TGTGCCAGCAGTTATCCTGACAATGAGCAGTTCTTC
TRBJ2-1	11	few	.	TRBV21-1	CASSPGQVQFF	TGTGCCAGCAGCCCTGGGCAGGTGCAGTTCTTC
TRBJ2-6	15	.	.	TRBV5-1	CASSLVYSGANVLTF	TGCGCCAGCAGCTTGGTCTACTCTGGGGCCAACGTCCTGACTTTC
TRBJ2-5	15	few	.	TRBV2	CASRGRQSESETQYF	TGTGCCAGCAGGGGGCGGCAGAGCGAGAGCGAGACCCAGTACTTC
TRBJ1-6	13	.	.	TRBV6-5	CATQDRVFGPLHF	TGTGCCACCCAAGACAGAGTCTTTGGTCCCCTCCACTTT
TRBJ1-2	15	.	TRBD1	TRBV7-2	CASSLGQGAQRGYTF	TGTGCCAGCAGCTTGGGACAGGGGGCGCAGAGAGGCTACACCTTC
TRBJ1-2	13	.	.	TRBV6-5	CASRRGRLDGYTF	TGTGCCAGCAGACGAGGGAGGCTCGATGGCTACACCTTC
TRBJ2-5	15	.	TRBD2	TRBV6-1	CASSEFGTSRETQYF	TGTGCCAGCAGTGAGTTCGGGACTAGCAGGGAGACCCAGTACTTC
TRBJ2-7	14	.	.	TRBV6-4	CASKFGRASGEQYF	TGTGCCAGCAAGTTCGGCAGGGCGTCGGGCGAGCAGTACTTC
TRBJ2-5	13	.	.	TRBV5-1	CASSLQGPETQYF	TGCGCCAGCAGCTTGCAGGGTCCAGAGACCCAGTACTTC
TRBJ2-5	15	.	.	TRBV3-1/TRBV3-2	CASSQAGGHQETQYF	TGTGCCAGCAGCCAAGCTGGGGGCCACCAAGAGACCCAGTACTTC
TRBJ2-1	14	.	.	TRBV5-4	CASSQIGTQNEQFF	TGTGCCAGCAGTCAAATCGGGACTCAAAATGAGCAGTTCTTC
TRBJ2-6	15	.	.	TRBV2	CASSVSSSGANVLTF	TGTGCCAGCAGTGTTTCTTCCTCTGGGGCCAACGTCCTGACTTTC
TRBJ1-5	14	.	.	TRBV5-8	CASSRTYSNQPQHF	TGTGCCAGCAGCCGCACCTATAGCAATCAGCCCCAGCATTTT
TRBJ1-5	12	few	.	TRBV19	CASSIDLRAQHF	TGTGCCAGTAGTATAGATCTGAGGGCCCAGCATTTT
TRBJ1-3	14	.	.	TRBV6-5	CASRTGSSGNTIYF	TGTGCCAGCAGAACAGGGAGCTCTGGAAACACCATATATTTT
TRBJ2-3	16	.	TRBD2	TRBV5-4	CASSSPPGGPLDTQYF	TGTGCCAGCAGCTCCCCCCCGGGGGGGCCGTTAGATACGCAGTATTTT
TRBJ2-7	15	.	TRBD1	TRBV5-1	CASRPGQGGPYEQYF	TGCGCCAGCAGACCTGGACAGGGAGGACCCTACGAGCAGTACTTC
TRBJ2-5	16	.	.	TRBV2	CASSEDRLSVAETQYF	TGTGCCAGCAGTGAAGATCGCTTGTCGGTAGCGGAGACCCAGTACTTC
TRBJ1-4	13	once	.	TRBV5-8	CATTGYISEKLFF	TGTGCCACCACCGGGTACATTTCTGAAAAACTGTTTTTT
TRBJ1-4	15	.	.	TRBV5-1	CASSLESRTNEKLFF	TGCGCCAGCAGCTTGGAAAGTAGAACTAATGAAAAACTGTTTTTT
TRBJ1-1	16	.	.	TRBV19	CASSINPGQTNTEAFF	TGTGCCAGTAGTATCAACCCTGGGCAGACGAACACTGAAGCTTTCTTT
TRBJ2-3	15	.	.	TRBV9	CASRARDTSFDTQYF	TGTGCCAGCAGGGCCCGGGACACTTCATTCGATACGCAGTATTTT
TRBJ2-7	14	.	TRBD1	TRBV30	CAWRPGQGRYEQYF	TGTGCCTGGAGGCCGGGACAGGGTCGATACGAGCAGTACTTC
TRBJ1-6	13	.	.	TRBV6-1	CASSEAQNSPLHF	TGTGCCAGCAGTGAAGCACAAAATTCACCCCTCCACTTT
TRBJ1-5	15	.	TRBD1	TRBV30	CAWDRGLTSNQPQHF	TGTGCCTGGGACAGGGGGTTGACCAGCAATCAGCCCCAGCATTTT
TRBJ1-1	13	.	TRBD1	TRBV6-6	CASSYSDRAEAFF	TGTGCCAGCAGTTACTCGGACAGGGCTGAAGCTTTCTTT
TRBJ1-2	12	once	.	TRBV19	CASSQGDYGYTF	TGTGCCAGTAGCCAGGGCGACTATGGCTACACCTTC
TRBJ2-1	13	.	.	TRBV27	CASGGSPYNEQFF	TGTGCCAGCGGGGGCAGCCCATACAATGAGCAGTTCTTC
TRBJ2-7	15	.	.	TRBV7-2	CASSLGSGLAYEQYF	TGTGCCAGCAGCTTAGGGTCAGGGTTGGCCTACGAGCAGTACTTC
TRBJ1-1	16	.	.	TRBV30	CAWGRLRAFRVTEAFF	TGTGCCTGGGGCCGCCTCAGGGCTTTCCGAGTCACTGAAGCTTTCTTT
TRBJ1-6	18	few	TRBD1	TRBV4-1	CASSRGQGARPHNSPLHF	TGCGCCAGCAGCCGGGGACAGGGGGCACGGCCCCATAATTCACCCCTCCACTTT
TRBJ2-5	11	.	.	TRBV19	CASSYSETQYF	TGTGCCAGTAGTTATTCTGAGACCCAGTACTTC
TRBJ2-4	15	few	.	TRBV5-6	CASSREGVSENIQYF	TGTGCCAGCAGCAGGGAAGGGGTTTCGGAAAACATTCAGTACTTC
TRBJ2-5	13	few	.	TRBV3-1/TRBV3-2	CASSQDSGKTQYF	TGTGCCAGCAGCCAAGACTCGGGAAAGACCCAGTACTTC
TRBJ2-7	15	.	.	TRBV27	CASSPEGRTPYEQYF	TGTGCCAGCAGTCCCGAAGGACGGACTCCTTACGAGCAGTACTTC
TRBJ1-4	16	.	.	TRBV19	CATADRDFTTNEKLFF	TGTGCCACCGCGGATAGGGACTTTACAACTAATGAAAAACTGTTTTTT
TRBJ2-7	15	once	TRBD1	TRBV3-1/TRBV3-2	CASSLDRGRSYEQYF	TGTGCCAGCAGCCTTGACAGGGGTAGGTCCTACGAGCAGTACTTC
TRBJ1-3	15	few	.	TRBV5-5	CASSLARGWGNTIYF	TGTGCCAGCAGCTTGGCGCGGGGATGGGGAAACACCATATATTTT